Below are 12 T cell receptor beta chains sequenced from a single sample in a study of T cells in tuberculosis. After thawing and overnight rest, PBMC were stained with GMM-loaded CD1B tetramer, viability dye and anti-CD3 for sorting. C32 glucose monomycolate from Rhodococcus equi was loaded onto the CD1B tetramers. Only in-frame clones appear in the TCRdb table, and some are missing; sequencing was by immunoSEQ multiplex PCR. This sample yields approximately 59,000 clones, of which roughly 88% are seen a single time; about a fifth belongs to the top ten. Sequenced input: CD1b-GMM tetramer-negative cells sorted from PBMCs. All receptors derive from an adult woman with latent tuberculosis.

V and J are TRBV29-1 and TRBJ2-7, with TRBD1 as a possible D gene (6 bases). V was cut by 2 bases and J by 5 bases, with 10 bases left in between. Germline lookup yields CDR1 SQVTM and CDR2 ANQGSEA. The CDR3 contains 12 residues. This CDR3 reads CSVEQGPNEQYF. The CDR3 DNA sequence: TGCAGCGTTGAACAGGGGCCCAACGAGCAGTACTTC.

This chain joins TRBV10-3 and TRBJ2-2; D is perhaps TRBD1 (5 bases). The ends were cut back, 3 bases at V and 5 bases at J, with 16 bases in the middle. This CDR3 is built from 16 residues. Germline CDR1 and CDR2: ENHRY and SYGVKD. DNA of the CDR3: TGTGCCATCAGTGAAGTAAGCAGGGTGTGGACCGGGGAGCTGTTTTTT. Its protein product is CAISEVSRVWTGELFF.

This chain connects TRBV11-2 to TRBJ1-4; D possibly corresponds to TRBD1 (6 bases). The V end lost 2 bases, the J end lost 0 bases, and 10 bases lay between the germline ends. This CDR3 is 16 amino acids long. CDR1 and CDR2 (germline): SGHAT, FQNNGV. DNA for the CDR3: TGTGCCAGCAGCTTACTAGGGGGTACAACTAATGAAAAACTGTTTTTT. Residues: CASSLLGGTTNEKLFF.

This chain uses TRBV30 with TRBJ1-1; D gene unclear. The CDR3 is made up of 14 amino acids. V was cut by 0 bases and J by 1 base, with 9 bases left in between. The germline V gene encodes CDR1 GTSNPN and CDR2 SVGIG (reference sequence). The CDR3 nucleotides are TGTGCCTGGAGTGTATTTGCGCCGAACACTGAAGCTTTCTTT. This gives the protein CAWSVFAPNTEAFF.

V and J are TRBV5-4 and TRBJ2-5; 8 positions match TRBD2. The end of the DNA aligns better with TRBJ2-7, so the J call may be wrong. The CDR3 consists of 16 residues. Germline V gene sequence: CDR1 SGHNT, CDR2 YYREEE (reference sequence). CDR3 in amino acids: CASSSLTGGSSYEQYF. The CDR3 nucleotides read TGTGCCAGCAGCTCTCTAACGGGGGGGTCGTCCTACGAGCAGTACTTC.

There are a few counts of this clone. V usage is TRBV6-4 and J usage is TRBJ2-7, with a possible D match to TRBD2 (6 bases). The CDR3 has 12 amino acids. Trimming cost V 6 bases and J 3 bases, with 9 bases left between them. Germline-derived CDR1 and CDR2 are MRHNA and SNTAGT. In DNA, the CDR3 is TGTGCCAGCAGCGAGGGACTCTACGAGCAGTACTTC. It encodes CASSEGLYEQYF.

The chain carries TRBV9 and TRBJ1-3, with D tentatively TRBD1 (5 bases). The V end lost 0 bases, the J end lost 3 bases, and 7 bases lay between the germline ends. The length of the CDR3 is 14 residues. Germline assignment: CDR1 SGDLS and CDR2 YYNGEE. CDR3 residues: CASSVETDGNTIYF. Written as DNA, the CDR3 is TGTGCCAGCAGCGTAGAGACAGATGGAAACACCATATATTTT.

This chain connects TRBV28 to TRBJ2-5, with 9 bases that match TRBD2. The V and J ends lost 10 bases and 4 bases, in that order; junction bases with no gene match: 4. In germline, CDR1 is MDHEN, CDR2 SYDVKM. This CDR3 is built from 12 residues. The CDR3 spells CAIAGVSETQYF. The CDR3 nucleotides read TGTGCCATAGCGGGAGTGTCAGAGACCCAGTACTTC. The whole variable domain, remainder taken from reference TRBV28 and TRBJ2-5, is DVKVTQSSRYLVKRTGEKVFLECVQDMDHENMFWYRQDPGLGLRLIYFSYDVKMKEKGDIPEGYSVSREKKERFSLILESASTNQTSMYLCAIAGVSETQYFGPGTRLLVL.

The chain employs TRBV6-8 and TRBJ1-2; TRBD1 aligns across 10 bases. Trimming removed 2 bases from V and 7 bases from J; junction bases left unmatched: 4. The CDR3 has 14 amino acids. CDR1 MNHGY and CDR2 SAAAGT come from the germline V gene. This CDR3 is CASSYRQGAGGYTF. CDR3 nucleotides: TGTGCCAGCAGTTACCGACAGGGGGCAGGTGGCTACACCTTC.

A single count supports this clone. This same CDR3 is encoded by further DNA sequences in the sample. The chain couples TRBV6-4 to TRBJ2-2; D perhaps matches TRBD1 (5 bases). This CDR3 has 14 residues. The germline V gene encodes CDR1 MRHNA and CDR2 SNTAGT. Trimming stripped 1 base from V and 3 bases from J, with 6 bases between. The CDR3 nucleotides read TGTGCCAGCAGTGACTTAGGGGACACCGGGGAGCTGTTTTTT. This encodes CASSDLGDTGELFF.

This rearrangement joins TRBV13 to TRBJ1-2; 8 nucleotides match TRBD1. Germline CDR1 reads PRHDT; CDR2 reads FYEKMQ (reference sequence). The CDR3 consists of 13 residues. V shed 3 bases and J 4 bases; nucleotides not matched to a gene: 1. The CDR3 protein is CASSFDRGYGYTF. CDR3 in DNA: TGTGCCAGCAGCTTCGACAGGGGCTATGGCTACACCTTC. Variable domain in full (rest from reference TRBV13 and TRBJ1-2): AAGVIQSPRHLIKEKRETATLKCYPIPRHDTVYWYQQGPGQDPQFLISFYEKMQSDKGSIPDRFSAQQFSDYHSELNMSSLELGDSALYFCASSFDRGYGYTFGSGTRLTVV.

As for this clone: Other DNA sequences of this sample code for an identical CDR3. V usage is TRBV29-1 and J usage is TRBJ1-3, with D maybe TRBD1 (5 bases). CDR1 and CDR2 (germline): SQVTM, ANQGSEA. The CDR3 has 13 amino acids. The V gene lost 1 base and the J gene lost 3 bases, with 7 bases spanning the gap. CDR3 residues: CSVEGGGGNTIYF. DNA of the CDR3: TGCAGCGTTGAAGGGGGGGGTGGAAACACCATATATTTT.